This TCR beta chain was obtained from a study of shared clonotypes between healthy human individuals. Study information: Every donor yielded three CD4 naive, three CD4 memory, two CD8 naive and one CD8 memory plate. Study-level findings and limits: Lower generation probabilities were found for non-shared clonotypes than for those shared by all four donors.

Comments on this clone: Its antigen remains unidentified.

Germline V gene data show CDR1 as MNHEY and CDR2 as SMNVEV (reference sequence). The CDR3 spans 14 residues. V dropped 3 bases and J dropped 10 bases, with 16 bases sitting between them. Genomic DNA from each subset was divided evenly over several immunoSEQ plates. Sequenced by immunoSEQ multiplex PCR; TCRdb stores in-frame clones only, minus some. The sample has around 2.1 million clones, roughly 91% seen once. Positively selected for CCR7, the CD45RO-negative cells used as naive CD8 cells excluded terminally differentiated effector memory CD45RA+ cells. The sequence was obtained from a man between 18 and 29 years old in good health. Some clones in this sample may be carry-over from other donors' samples. This chain links TRBV27 with TRBJ2-1; the D is unclear. Specimen: naive CD8+ T cells from PBMCs. CDR3 loop: CASSFSIRTQEQFF. The CDR3, as DNA: TGTGCCAGCAGTTTCAGTATCAGAACCCAGGAGCAGTTCTTC.